This T cell receptor (beta chain) was captured by sequencing in a study of cytomegalovirus exposure and HLA in healthy donors. This clone occurred a few times. Antigen unknown. The V gene's germline CDR1 is MNHNY and CDR2 SVGAGI (reference sequence). The CDR3 runs to 14 residues. The V segment lost 2 bases and the J segment 8 bases; nucleotides outside the gene matches: 6. With 60 Vbeta and 13 Jbeta primers, the PCR was carried out. Only in-frame clones appear in the TCRdb table, and some are missing; sequencing was by immunoSEQ multiplex PCR. The data hold some 150,000 clones, with roughly three quarters observed a single time. Study outcomes and limitations: Serostatus for CMV was the only available immune exposure information. TCR beta V- and J-gene trimming, according to a later analysis, was linked to a missense DCLRE1C variant. Using a false discovery rate of 0.05, a later analysis showed that 15,000 to 20,000 TCR beta sequences were associated with HLA alleles.

This TCR came from a woman aged 25 to 39 in good health and CMV-seronegative. The rearrangement joins TRBV6-6 to TRBJ1-2; TRBD1 matches 9 bases. The sequencing input was PBMCs. This CDR3 reads CASSYGGQGYGYTF. For the CDR3, the DNA is TGTGCCAGCAGTTACGGGGGACAGGGCTACGGCTACACCTTC.